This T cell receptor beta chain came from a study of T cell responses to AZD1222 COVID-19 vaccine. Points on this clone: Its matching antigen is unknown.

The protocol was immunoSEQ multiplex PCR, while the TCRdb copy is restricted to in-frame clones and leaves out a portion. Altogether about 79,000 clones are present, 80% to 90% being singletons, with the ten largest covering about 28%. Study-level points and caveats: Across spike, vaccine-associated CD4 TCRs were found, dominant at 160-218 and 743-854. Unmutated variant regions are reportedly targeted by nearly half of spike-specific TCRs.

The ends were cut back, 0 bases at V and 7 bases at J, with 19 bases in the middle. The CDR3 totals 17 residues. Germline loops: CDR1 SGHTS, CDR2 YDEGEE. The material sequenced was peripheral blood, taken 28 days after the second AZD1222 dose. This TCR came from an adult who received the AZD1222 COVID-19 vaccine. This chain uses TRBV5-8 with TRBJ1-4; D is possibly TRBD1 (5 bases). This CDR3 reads CASSLAIRRGKGEKLFF. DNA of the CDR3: TGTGCCAGCAGCTTGGCAATTCGGCGGGGGAAGGGTGAAAAACTGTTTTTT.